This section outlines one TCR beta chain sequence together with its context. The sample belongs to a study of blood T cell repertoires in COVID-19. Study at large: Both acute and convalescent COVID-19 samples were obtained from the United States, Italy and Spain. T cells, B-cell-depleted T cells, or PBMCs supplied cDNA or gDNA.

Generated by immunoSEQ multiplex PCR, the TCRdb table keeps only in-frame clones and is missing some. The data show 150,000 to 200,000 clones, 85% to 95% seen once. The ends were cut back, 0 bases at V and 3 bases at J, with 11 bases in the middle. Looked up from germline, CDR1 is LGHNA and CDR2 is YSLEER. This CDR3 comprises 15 residues. The clonotype comes from a woman aged 55-70 years with COVID-19, enrolled during active disease. The genes are TRBV4-3 and TRBJ1-1; possibly TRBD1 for D (6 bases). The sample was peripheral blood. Here the CDR3 reads CASSQDPRGDTEAFF. Here the CDR3 DNA reads TGCGCCAGCAGCCAAGATCCCAGGGGCGACACTGAAGCTTTCTTT.